These 31 T cell receptor beta chains came from one sample sequenced in a study of shared clonotypes between healthy human individuals. Measured with immunoSEQ multiplex PCR; TCRdb has only the in-frame clones, and not every one. The sample has fewer than 500,000 clones; around 79% are singletons. Source material: PBMCs. All receptors derive from a middle-aged woman in good health. Some clones in this sample may be carry-over from other donors' samples.

The rearrangement uses TRBV4-1 and TRBJ2-1; possibly TRBD2 for D (5 bases). From germline, CDR1 is MGHRA and CDR2 YSYEKL. V was shortened by 1 base and J by 0 bases, with 10 bases between the two germline ends. The CDR3 has 16 residues. CDR3 region: CASSQAQRRSYNEQFF. In nucleotides, the CDR3 is TGCGCCAGCAGCCAAGCCCAGCGGCGCTCCTACAATGAGCAGTTCTTC.

The table lists this clone with a count of one. The chain links TRBV27 to TRBJ1-2; D is unclear. The V gene's germline CDR1 is MNHEY and CDR2 SMNVEV (reference sequence). Trimming stripped 7 bases from V and 2 bases from J, with 11 bases between. The CDR3 is 13 amino acids. The CDR3 loop is CASTPGGNYGYTF. The CDR3, as DNA: TGTGCCAGCACCCCTGGAGGCAACTATGGCTACACCTTC.

The chain has TRBV7-3 and TRBJ2-1, with 13 bases aligning to TRBD2. The CDR3 extends over 16 amino acids. Losses at the gene ends were 4 bases for V and 8 bases for J; bases not matched to a gene: 8. Germline CDR1 is SGHTA and CDR2 is FQGTGA. Written as DNA, the CDR3 is TGTGCCAGCAGCTCGGGACTAGCGGGAAAGAGTGATGAGCAGTTCTTC. It specifies CASSSGLAGKSDEQFF.

There are many counts of this clone. The chain combines TRBV19 with TRBJ2-5; TRBD2 is a possible D gene (5 bases). The CDR3 is 13 amino acids. Germline V gene lookup returns CDR1 LNHDA and CDR2 SQIVND (reference sequence). V was pared by 4 bases and J by 2 bases, with 8 bases between. The CDR3 region has the DNA TGTGCCAGTAGTACTAGCACACAAGAGACCCAGTACTTC. The encoded protein is CASSTSTQETQYF.

The V call is TRBV11-2, the J call TRBJ2-7, with D perhaps being TRBD1 or TRBD2 (5 bases each). Trimming shortened V by 0 bases and J by 6 bases, and 9 bases separated the two germline ends. Germline V gene lookup returns CDR1 SGHAT and CDR2 FQNNGV. The CDR3 sequence is 13 residues long. CDR3 protein: CASSLEGGTEQYF. CDR3 in DNA: TGTGCCAGCAGCTTAGAAGGTGGGACCGAGCAGTACTTC.

V is TRBV28 and J is TRBJ2-3; D not resolved. Germline CDR1 reads MDHEN; CDR2 reads SYDVKM. Trimming cost V 6 bases and J 9 bases, with 19 bases left between them. This CDR3 contains 14 residues. CDR3 coding DNA: TGTGCCAGCAGCAGAACCGGGTCCAGAAAGACGCAGTATTTT. Its protein product is CASSRTGSRKTQYF. Looking up the rest from reference TRBV28 and TRBJ2-3 gives the full variable domain: DVKVTQSSRYLVKRTGEKVFLECVQDMDHENMFWYRQDPGLGLRLIYFSYDVKMKEKGDIPEGYSVSREKKERFSLILESASTNQTSMYLCASSRTGSRKTQYFGPGTRLTVL.

Here the CDR3 reads CASSAQGAVNTEAFF. CDR3 in DNA: TGTGCCAGTAGTGCCCAGGGGGCGGTGAACACTGAAGCTTTCTTT. V usage is TRBV19 and J usage is TRBJ1-1; 8 bases align to TRBD1. The CDR3 is made up of 15 amino acids. With 5 bases clipped from V and 0 bases from J, the junction kept 5 bases outside the gene matches. Germline CDR1 is LNHDA and CDR2 is SQIVND (reference sequence).

The chain employs TRBV7-9 and TRBJ2-3, with 8 bases identical to TRBD2. CDR3 size: 16 residues. V dropped 1 base and J dropped 0; count of bases not matched to a gene: 3. The V gene's germline CDR1 is SEHNR and CDR2 FQNEAQ (reference sequence). In DNA form, the CDR3 reads TGTGCCAGCAGCTTAGTACTAGCGGAGAGCACAGATACGCAGTATTTT. Protein sequence: CASSLVLAESTDTQYF.

The chain has TRBV9 and TRBJ1-1; D ambiguous. This CDR3 comprises 12 residues. CDR1 is SGDLS, CDR2 YYNGEE, per germline. With 4 bases removed from V and 1 base from J, the gap between germline ends came to 5 bases. CDR3 sequence (DNA): TGTGCCAGCAGCACAACGAACACTGAAGCTTTCTTT. Translating it yields CASSTTNTEAFF. Full variable domain (rest looked up from reference TRBV9 and TRBJ1-1): DSGVTQTPKHLITATGQRVTLRCSPRSGDLSVYWYQQSLDQGLQFLIQYYNGEERAKGNILERFSAQQFPDLHSELNLSSLELGDSALYFCASSTTNTEAFFGQGTRLTVV.

This clone was seen only a few times. Here the CDR3 reads CASSVTYEQYF. Here the CDR3 DNA reads TGTGCCAGCAGCGTGACCTACGAGCAGTACTTC. The genes are TRBV11-2 and TRBJ2-7; D ambiguous. The CDR3 loop spans 11 amino acids. V was cut by 5 bases and J by 2 bases, with 4 bases left in between. CDR1 SGHAT and CDR2 FQNNGV come from the germline V gene.

J is TRBJ2-3 and V is TRBV12-5, with D perhaps TRBD1 (5 bases). V lost 1 base, J lost 4 bases, and 9 bases lay in between. The germline V gene encodes CDR1 LGHNT and CDR2 FRNRAP. CDR3 length: 14 amino acids. The CDR3 DNA reads as TGTGCTAGTGGTTTGGCAGGGTCCCCAGATACGCAGTATTTT. It is translated as CASGLAGSPDTQYF.

The count of this clone is one. Here the CDR3 reads CASSSGTLRGKETQYF. The CDR3 bases are TGTGCCAGCAGTTCCGGGACGTTAAGAGGAAAAGAGACCCAGTACTTC. This sequence joins TRBV28 and TRBJ2-5; either TRBD1 or TRBD2 may fit D (5 bases each). This CDR3 region has 16 residues. Germline V gives CDR1 MDHEN, CDR2 SYDVKM. The V end was cut by 4 bases, the J end by 3 bases, with 18 bases between.

This clone was detected a few times. The sample contains more than one DNA sequence encoding this CDR3. The CDR3 reads CASSPTGTITDTQYF. The CDR3 nucleotides read TGTGCCAGCAGCCCCACCGGGACCATCACAGATACGCAGTATTTT. This rearrangement joins TRBV7-3 to TRBJ2-3; D tentatively reads TRBD1 or TRBD2 (5 bases each). This CDR3 contains 15 residues. Germline CDR1 SGHTA, CDR2 FQGTGA. Between the trimmed V and J ends, which lost 5 bases and 2 bases, there was a span of 14 bases.

J is TRBJ2-7 and V is TRBV6-5; 7 nucleotides match TRBD2. V gave up 5 bases and J gave up 4 bases; unmatched junction bases: 5. Germline V lookup: CDR1 MNHEY, CDR2 SVGAGI. The CDR3 contains 13 residues. DNA of the CDR3: TGTGCCAGCAGTCTAGCGGCCCGATACGAGCAGTACTTC. Protein product: CASSLAARYEQYF.

This clone was observed at least ten times. This sequence joins TRBV19 and TRBJ2-6; the D gene is possibly TRBD2 (5 bases). V lost 4 bases and J 0 bases, leaving 19 bases between the germline ends. Germline V lookup: CDR1 LNHDA, CDR2 SQIVND (reference sequence). This CDR3 spans 19 amino acids. The CDR3 DNA reads TGTGCCAGTAGTACCCCGGGGTTGGGCCTAAACTCTGGGGCCAACGTCCTGACTTTC. Its translation is CASSTPGLGLNSGANVLTF.

This clone was found once. The rearrangement links TRBV9 to TRBJ1-1; 8 nucleotides agree with TRBD1. The germline V gene encodes CDR1 SGDLS and CDR2 YYNGEE. CDR3 size: 13 residues. V lost 4 bases to trimming and J lost 5 bases; unmatched junction nucleotides: 4. CDR3 protein: CASSSDRETEAFF. DNA of the CDR3: TGTGCCAGCAGCTCGGACAGGGAGACTGAAGCTTTCTTT.

The chain uses TRBV9 and TRBJ2-3; 7 nucleotides align to TRBD2. Per germline, CDR1 SGDLS and CDR2 YYNGEE. CDR3 length: 16 amino acids. Losses at the gene ends were 3 bases for V and 3 bases for J; bases not matched to a gene: 10. Here the CDR3 DNA reads TGTGCCAGCAGCGCTAGCGGATCTTTGGGTACAGATACGCAGTATTTT. It specifies CASSASGSLGTDTQYF.

The V and J genes are TRBV27 and TRBJ1-2; 9 nucleotides align to TRBD1. Germline V lookup: CDR1 MNHEY, CDR2 SMNVEV (reference sequence). There are 14 residues in the CDR3. The ends lost 5 bases at V and 7 bases at J; junction bases unmatched: 8. The CDR3 DNA sequence: TGTGCCAGCAGTGCCCGGGACAGGGATGGTGGCTACACCTTC. Protein product: CASSARDRDGGYTF.

This clone was counted once. The rearrangement uses TRBV28 and TRBJ2-5, with TRBD1 identical over 7 bases. The J call may be incorrect, as the DNA end agrees better with TRBJ2-7. This CDR3 comprises 13 residues. The germline gives CDR1 MDHEN, CDR2 SYDVKM. The CDR3 coding sequence is TGTGCCAGCAGTGGGGGACAGTTCTACGAGCAGTACTTC. Encoded protein: CASSGGQFYEQYF.

The count of this clone is one. The junction does not match germline at one end; this may be a read error. This chain joins TRBV7-7 and TRBJ2-7, with TRBD2 matching 10 bases. The CDR3 is 15 residues long. Germline V CDR1 and CDR2: SSHAT, FNYEAQ (reference sequence). CDR3 coding DNA: TGTGCTAGCAGCTTAGGCCCTCTAGCGGGAGAGGAGCAGTACTTC. Its protein product is CASSLGPLAGEEQYF.

J is TRBJ2-5 and V is TRBV28, with TRBD1 matching 8 bases. The V gene end was trimmed by 5 bases and the J gene end by 7 bases; junction bases not matched to a gene: 21. The CDR3 is made up of 18 amino acids. Germline-derived CDR1 and CDR2 are MDHEN and SYDVKM. The CDR3 coding sequence is TGTGCCAGCAGTCACAGACAGGGGTTAGGTCCGCTTGCAGGGACCCAGTACTTC. Amino acid sequence: CASSHRQGLGPLAGTQYF.

Note on this clone: The identical CDR3 is also encoded by other nucleotide sequences in the sample. This chain joins TRBV30 and TRBJ1-2; D unclear. This CDR3 is built from 12 residues. Germline V gene data show CDR1 as GTSNPN and CDR2 as SVGIG (reference sequence). Trimming shortened V by 0 bases and J by 5 bases, and 7 bases separated the two germline ends. CDR3 sequence: CAWSVLGYGYTF. DNA of the CDR3: TGTGCCTGGAGTGTACTTGGATATGGCTACACCTTC. The full variable domain, with the rest looked up from reference TRBV30 and TRBJ1-2, is SQTIHQWPATLVQPVGSPLSLECTVEGTSNPNLYWYRQAAGRGLQLLFYSVGIGQISSEVPQNLSASRPQDRQFILSSKKLLLSDSGFYLCAWSVLGYGYTFGSGTRLTVV.

The V gene is TRBV25-1, the J gene TRBJ2-7; D might be TRBD1 (6 bases). The germline V gene encodes CDR1 MGHDK and CDR2 SYGVNS. CDR3 length: 14 residues. With 1 base removed from V and 4 bases from J, the gap between germline ends came to 11 bases. The CDR3 here is CASSESLQGYEQYF. DNA of the CDR3: TGTGCCAGCAGTGAATCCCTCCAGGGGTACGAGCAGTACTTC.

This clone showed up just once. A much larger clone differs from this one at a single base, so this may be a read error. The chain is built from TRBV30 and TRBJ1-2; D gene uncertain. The germline V and J ends were trimmed by 6 bases and 6 bases, with 23 bases remaining between them. There are 15 residues in the CDR3. The germline gives CDR1 GTSNPN, CDR2 SVGIG (reference sequence). The CDR3 nucleotides are TGTGCCTGCCTCTGGGGTCCCGGGGAAGTCCATGGCTACACCTTC. It encodes CACLWGPGEVHGYTF.

The chain uses TRBV28 and TRBJ1-2; D is unclear. The germline gives CDR1 MDHEN, CDR2 SYDVKM. CDR3 length: 13 amino acids. Deletions cut 2 bases from V and 3 bases from J, with 7 bases between. Written as DNA, the CDR3 is TGTGCCAGCAGTTTACTTACAGACTATGGCTACACCTTC. It encodes CASSLLTDYGYTF.

The gene calls are TRBV7-8 and TRBJ1-2; TRBD1 is a possible D gene (6 bases). This CDR3 has 14 amino acids. V lost 5 bases to trimming and J lost 3 bases, with 13 bases between them. Germline V gene lookup returns CDR1 SGHVS and CDR2 FQNEAQ. CDR3 protein: CASSEQGSYYGYTF. For the CDR3, the DNA is TGTGCCAGCAGCGAGCAGGGGTCCTACTATGGCTACACCTTC.

The DNA for the CDR3 is TGTGCCAGCAGTACACAGGGGGAAGGAAACTATGGCTACACCTTC. Protein: CASSTQGEGNYGYTF. V gene TRBV28 combines with J gene TRBJ1-2, with 8 bases fitting TRBD1. V gave up 5 bases and J gave up 2 bases; unmatched junction bases: 7. From germline, CDR1 is MDHEN and CDR2 SYDVKM. CDR3 length equals 15 residues.

J is TRBJ1-5 and V is TRBV25-1; tentatively, D is TRBD1 (5 bases). V lost 4 bases to trimming and J lost 0 bases, with 10 bases between them. The CDR3 is 15 residues long. Germline CDR1 reads MGHDK; CDR2 reads SYGVNS. The CDR3 region has the DNA TGTGCCAGCAGTGCATGGGGCAGTAGCAATCAGCCCCAGCATTTT. Amino acid sequence: CASSAWGSSNQPQHF.

This chain connects TRBV2 to TRBJ1-5; TRBD1 matches at 7 bases. V gave up 8 bases and J gave up 1 base; unmatched junction bases: 14. The CDR3 contains 17 residues. Looked up from germline, CDR1 is SNHLY and CDR2 is FYNNEI. CDR3 coding DNA: TGTGCCAGCTTCCTCCTGGGACAGACGGGGAGCAATCAGCCCCAGCATTTT. This translates into CASFLLGQTGSNQPQHF.

This chain connects TRBV18 to TRBJ2-5; D is unresolved. The V and J ends lost 0 bases and 4 bases respectively, with 9 bases between them. The CDR3 covers 14 residues. The germline gives CDR1 KGHSH, CDR2 LQKENI. The chain's CDR3 is CASSPPLARETQYF. The CDR3 region has the DNA TGTGCCAGCTCACCACCGTTGGCCCGAGAGACCCAGTACTTC.

This chain joins TRBV6-5 and TRBJ2-7; D gene unclear. V was trimmed by 2 bases and J by 5 bases, leaving 10 bases between them. The CDR3 totals 13 residues. From germline, CDR1 is MNHEY and CDR2 SVGAGI. In DNA form, the CDR3 reads TGTGCCAGCAGTTACGCCAGCCTGGACGAGCAGTACTTC. Amino acid sequence: CASSYASLDEQYF.